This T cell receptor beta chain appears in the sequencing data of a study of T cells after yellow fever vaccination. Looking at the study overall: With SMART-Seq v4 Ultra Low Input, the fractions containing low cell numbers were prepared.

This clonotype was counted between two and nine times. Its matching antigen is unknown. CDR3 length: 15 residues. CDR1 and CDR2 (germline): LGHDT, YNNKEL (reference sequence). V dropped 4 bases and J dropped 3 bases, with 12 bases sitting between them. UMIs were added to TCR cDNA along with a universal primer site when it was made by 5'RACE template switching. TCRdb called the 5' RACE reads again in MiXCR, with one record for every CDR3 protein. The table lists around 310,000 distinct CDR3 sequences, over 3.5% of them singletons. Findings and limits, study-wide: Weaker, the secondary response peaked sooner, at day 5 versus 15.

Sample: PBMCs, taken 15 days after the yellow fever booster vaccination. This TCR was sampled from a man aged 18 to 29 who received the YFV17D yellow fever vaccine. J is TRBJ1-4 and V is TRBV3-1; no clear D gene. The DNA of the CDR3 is TGTGCCAGCAGCCCGATCGGTTATGCTAATGAAAAACTGTTTTTT. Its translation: CASSPIGYANEKLFF.